Listed below are T cell receptor beta chains from one sample, sequenced in a study of spatial heterogeneity in lung cancer. In TCRdb, the 5' RACE reads were re-called with MiXCR into one record per CDR3 protein. Counted here are around 7,800 distinct CDR3 sequences, 7% to 10% occurring once; the ten biggest clones make up around 4.2%. The sample was lung tumor tissue, taken at surgery. Source of these receptors: a male donor with early-stage non-small cell lung cancer. Each CDR3 is given with its conserved first and last residue. D genes are given only for firm matches. For some rows the clone size is stated as once, few or many, or as a class when expanded; others skip it.

clone size	D gene	V gene	J gene	CDR3 DNA	CDR3 protein
many	-	TRBV20-1	TRBJ2-3	TGCAGTGCCAGCCCCGGGGCCGGTACGCAGTATTTT	CSASPGAGTQYF
medium-sized	TRBD2	TRBV7-7	TRBJ2-1	TGTGCTAGCAGCTCACTGGCAGTTGGAGCGGGAGTCAACAATGAGCAGTTCTTC	CASSSLAVGAGVNNEQFF
medium-sized	TRBD1	TRBV11-2	TRBJ1-4	TGTGCCAGCAGCCCCACAGGGGTTTATGGTGAAAAACTGTTTTTT	CASSPTGVYGEKLFF
medium-sized	TRBD2	TRBV20-1	TRBJ2-1	TGCAGTGGCGGACTAGCGGGACGCAATGAGCAGTTCTTC	CSGGLAGRNEQFF
-	-	TRBV7-3	TRBJ1-3	TGTGCCAGCAGCCCGGGGGGAAACACCATATATTTT	CASSPGGNTIYF
medium-sized	TRBD1	TRBV7-9	TRBJ1-1	TGTGCCAGCAGAGGGACAGCCACTGAAGCTTTCTTT	CASRGTATEAFF
medium-sized	TRBD1	TRBV29-1	TRBJ2-7	TGCAGCGTCCGCGCCGGGACAGACCTCTACGAGCAGTACTTC	CSVRAGTDLYEQYF
medium-sized	-	TRBV27	TRBJ2-6	TGTGCCAGCCACAGGGCTGGGGCCAACGTCCTGACTTTC	CASHRAGANVLTF
medium-sized	TRBD1	TRBV12-3/TRBV12-4	TRBJ1-4	TGTGCCAGCAGTTTCGGGGCGGGACAGGGGACGGAAAAACTGTTTTTT	CASSFGAGQGTEKLFF
medium-sized	-	TRBV24-1	TRBJ2-1	TGTGCCACCAGTGATTTCGTGGGGGCGCATCACAATGAGCAGTTCTTC	CATSDFVGAHHNEQFF
medium-sized	-	TRBV4-1	TRBJ2-6	TGCGCCAGCAGCCCCTTCCTCGGCCCATCTGGGGCCAACGTCCTGACTTTC	CASSPFLGPSGANVLTF
medium-sized	TRBD1	TRBV29-1	TRBJ2-1	TGCAGCGCCGGACAGGGTTTAAGCAATGAGCAGTTCTTC	CSAGQGLSNEQFF
medium-sized	TRBD1	TRBV19	TRBJ1-4	TGTGCCAGTACCCACATCACAGGGGATGAAAAACTGTTTTTT	CASTHITGDEKLFF
many	-	TRBV27	TRBJ1-4	TGTCCCCTCTATGTTGAGGCAACTAATGAAAAACTGTTTTTT	CPLYVEATNEKLFF
many	TRBD1	TRBV9	TRBJ2-4	TGTGCCAGCAGCCCATGGGGACAGGGAGAGAACATTCAGTACTTC	CASSPWGQGENIQYF
medium-sized	-	TRBV18	TRBJ1-2	TGTGCCAGCTCACGGTTTCCGGTCGGGACCGAAGATAACTATGGCTACACCTTC	CASSRFPVGTEDNYGYTF
few	TRBD2	TRBV27	TRBJ2-1	TGTGCCAGCAAACTAGCGGGAGGAGTCAATGAGCAGTTCTTC	CASKLAGGVNEQFF
once	TRBD1	TRBV3-1	TRBJ1-1	TGTGCCAGCAGTTTCATCAGGGGGGCTGAAGCTTTCTTT	CASSFIRGAEAFF
medium-sized	TRBD1	TRBV5-4	TRBJ2-3	TGTGCCAGCAGCTTGGAAGGGACAGGCACAGATACGCAGTATTTT	CASSLEGTGTDTQYF
medium-sized	TRBD2	TRBV5-1	TRBJ2-7	TGCGCCAGCAGCTCCCTAGCGGGAGTCTCCTACGAGCAGTACTTC	CASSSLAGVSYEQYF
many	TRBD1	TRBV2	TRBJ2-3	TGTGCCAGCTCCGACAGGGGTACAGATACGCAGTATTTT	CASSDRGTDTQYF
medium-sized	-	TRBV27	TRBJ1-1	TGTGCCAGCAGTTTATCACGGAACACTGAAGCTTTCTTT	CASSLSRNTEAFF
medium-sized	-	TRBV9	TRBJ2-3	TGTGCCAGCAGCCCGGGGACAGATACGCAGTATTTT	CASSPGTDTQYF
medium-sized	TRBD2	TRBV7-9	TRBJ2-1	TGTGCCAGCAGCTCGACTAGCGGGGGAAGCTCCTACAATGAGCAGTTCTTC	CASSSTSGGSSYNEQFF
medium-sized	TRBD2	TRBV29-1	TRBJ2-5	TGCAGCGCCCGACCGACTAGCGGGAACCAAGAGACCCAGTACTTC	CSARPTSGNQETQYF
many	-	TRBV27	TRBJ2-7	TGTGCCAGCAGCGGGGGAAACGAGCAGTACTTC	CASSGGNEQYF
-	TRBD2	TRBV20-1	TRBJ2-7	TGCAGTGCTGGGACTAGCGGTAACTCCTACGAGCAGTACTTC	CSAGTSGNSYEQYF
medium-sized	-	TRBV3-1	TRBJ1-2	TGTGCCAGCAGCCAAGACTATAACGGCTATGGCTACACCTTC	CASSQDYNGYGYTF
many	-	TRBV4-2	TRBJ2-7	TGTGCCAGCAGCCCCCAGGCGGGAACCCTCTCCTACGAGCAGTACTTC	CASSPQAGTLSYEQYF